These 17 T cell receptor beta chains came from one sample sequenced in a study of vaccination and CD4 T cells after COVID-19. With the Oncomine TCR Beta short-read assay, DNA from cultured CD4+ T cells was sequenced. MiXCR, run by TCRdb on the PCR reads, gives a single entry per CDR3 protein. The sample lists approximately 9,400 distinct CDR3 sequences; more than 70% were seen once. For these TCRs, the target antigens are not known. The treatment is: approximately nine-day PBMC culture with coronavirus spike peptide pools or control peptides (ViraFEST assay). The sample comprised CD4+ T cells from blood, cultured in vitro. The receptors stem from a human donor who had recovered from COVID-19.

This clonotype was counted a few times. V usage is TRBV15 and J usage is TRBJ1-1; tentative D call: TRBD1 (6 bases). The V end lost 0 bases, the J end lost 9 bases, and 11 bases lay between the germline ends. The CDR3 runs 13 residues. In germline, CDR1 is LNHNV, CDR2 YYDKDF (reference sequence). CDR3 sequence: CATSRDRGEKAFF. DNA for the CDR3: TGTGCCACCAGCAGAGATAGGGGGGAGAAAGCTTTCTTT.

The V call is TRBV24-1, the J call TRBJ1-5, with a weak D call TRBD1 (5 bases). The germline V gene has CDR1 KGHDR and CDR2 SFDVKD. This CDR3 has 13 amino acids. The germline V and J ends were trimmed by 7 bases and 4 bases, with 10 bases remaining between them. The CDR3 loop is CATSLDSNQPQHF. The CDR3 DNA reads TGTGCCACCAGCCTTGACAGTAATCAGCCCCAGCATTTT.

The chain recombines TRBV6-5 with TRBJ2-7; no clear D. The V end was cut by 0 bases, the J end by 2 bases, with 11 bases between. This CDR3 region has 15 residues. CDR1 and CDR2 (germline): MNHEY, SVGAGI. CDR3 sequence reads: CASSYSGSRAYEQYF. CDR3 in DNA: TGTGCCAGCAGTTACTCAGGGTCTAGAGCCTACGAGCAGTACTTC.

The chain carries TRBV27 and TRBJ1-6; D ambiguous. Germline values: CDR1 MNHEY, CDR2 SMNVEV (reference sequence). The CDR3 is made up of 15 amino acids. The V end was cut by 2 bases, the J end by 6 bases, with 11 bases between. The CDR3 region has the DNA TGTGCCAGCAGTTTAGGCGGGTGGGGTAATTCACCCCTCCACTTT. Its protein is CASSLGGWGNSPLHF.

The V and J genes are TRBV20-1 and TRBJ2-1, with 7 nucleotides matching TRBD1. V dropped 6 bases and J dropped 7; count of bases not matched to a gene: 9. The CDR3 length is 13 residues. CDR1 is DFQATT and CDR2 is SNEGSKA in the germline V gene (reference sequence). In DNA, the CDR3 is TGCAGTGCAATACAGGGGTCGGCGAATGAGCAGTTCTTC. This gives the protein CSAIQGSANEQFF.

The J gene is TRBJ2-7, the V gene TRBV7-2, with no clear D. The germline V and J ends were trimmed by 1 base and 0 bases, with 13 bases remaining between them. This CDR3 has 16 amino acids. CDR1 is SGHTA and CDR2 is FQGNSA in the germline V gene. Here the CDR3 reads CASSLGWAVASYEQYF. Written as DNA, the CDR3 is TGTGCCAGCAGCTTAGGGTGGGCAGTTGCCTCCTACGAGCAGTACTTC.

In its sample, this clonotype was seen a few times. The rearrangement joins TRBV7-9 to TRBJ2-5; 11 bases line up with TRBD2. The CDR3 covers 14 residues. The germline V gene encodes CDR1 SEHNR and CDR2 FQNEAQ (reference sequence). With V trimmed by 6 bases and J by 4 bases, 4 bases remained unmatched. CDR3 sequence reads: CASSTGTSGETQYF. CDR3 DNA sequence: TGTGCCAGCAGTACCGGGACTAGCGGAGAGACCCAGTACTTC.

The chain links TRBV2 to TRBJ2-7; weak D call: TRBD1 (6 bases). Trimming shortened V by 5 bases and J by 3 bases, and 8 bases separated the two germline ends. This CDR3 has 12 amino acids. Germline V gene sequence: CDR1 SNHLY, CDR2 FYNNEI. The CDR3 nucleotides read TGTGCCAGCAGTCGGACAGACTACGAGCAGTACTTC. Translated: CASSRTDYEQYF.

This clonotype was seen more than once but under ten times. The chain couples TRBV6-5 to TRBJ1-1; D might be TRBD1 (6 bases). The CDR3 runs to 16 residues. Per the germline V gene, CDR1 is MNHEY and CDR2 is SVGAGI. V was pared by 0 bases and J by 4 bases, with 15 bases between. The CDR3 spells CASSYSTGRRGTEAFF. DNA for the CDR3: TGTGCCAGCAGTTACTCGACAGGTCGGAGGGGCACTGAAGCTTTCTTT.

Judged by abundance, this clonotype is large. The V gene is TRBV28, the J gene TRBJ1-2; D gene unclear. Trimming stripped 1 base from V and 7 bases from J, with 10 bases between. CDR3 length: 13 residues. The germline gives CDR1 MDHEN, CDR2 SYDVKM. DNA of the CDR3: TGTGCCAGCAGTTTATCGCGGCATTCTGGCTACACCTTC. Amino acid sequence: CASSLSRHSGYTF.

This chain joins TRBV24-1 and TRBJ1-5; no clear D. V lost 2 bases to trimming and J lost 2 bases, with 15 bases between them. CDR3 length: 17 amino acids. The germline V gene has CDR1 KGHDR and CDR2 SFDVKD. The CDR3 bases are TGTGCCACCAGTGATTCCCTGTCCCCTAGGGGCAATCAGCCCCAGCATTTT. Protein sequence: CATSDSLSPRGNQPQHF.

This clonotype was picked up one time. The CDR3 bases are TGTGCCAGCAGTAGGGCGGCAACTGAAGCTTTCTTT. Its protein is CASSRAATEAFF. The chain has TRBV6-2 or TRBV6-3 and TRBJ1-1; unclear D gene. V lost 5 bases to trimming and J lost 5 bases, with 9 bases between them. The CDR3 extends over 12 amino acids. Germline V gene lookup returns CDR1 MNHEY and CDR2 SVGEGT.

The chain carries TRBV7-9 and TRBJ1-1; TRBD1 aligns across 7 bases. Germline V gene data show CDR1 as SEHNR and CDR2 as FQNEAQ (reference sequence). Trimming removed 5 bases from V and 6 bases from J; junction bases left unmatched: 15. This CDR3 is built from 16 residues. The CDR3 nucleotides read TGTGCCAGCAGCCCGAGACAGGGTGTCAACTTTGCTGAAGCTTTCTTT. Its translation: CASSPRQGVNFAEAFF. The entire variable domain, with the rest obtained from reference TRBV7-9 and TRBJ1-1, is as follows: DTGVSQNPRHKITKRGQNVTFRCDPISEHNRLYWYRQTLGQGPEFLTYFQNEAQLEKSRLLSDRFSAERPKGSFSTLEIQRTEQGDSAMYLCASSPRQGVNFAEAFFGQGTRLTVV.

The chain employs TRBV24-1 and TRBJ2-2, with D unresolved. Trimming took off 1 base at V and 4 bases at J, with 6 bases between the two ends. The CDR3 has 14 amino acids. Germline assignment: CDR1 KGHDR and CDR2 SFDVKD. For the CDR3, the DNA is TGTGCCACCAGTGATTTCGCGACCACCGGGGAGCTGTTTTTT. Translated, it gives CATSDFATTGELFF.

Concerning this clonotype: One junction end does not reproduce the germline sequence, and a read error may be involved. The chain joins TRBV6-2 or TRBV6-3 to TRBJ2-3, with D uncertain. The CDR3 consists of 12 residues. The germline V gene encodes CDR1 MNHEY and CDR2 SVGEGT. The CDR3, as DNA: TGTGCCAGCAGATACTTCGGTTATACGCAGTATTTT. Translation gives CASRYFGYTQYF.

The CDR3 nucleotides read TGTGCCAGCAGCCCACCAGGACAGGGTTACAATGAGCAGTTCTTC. The encoded protein is CASSPPGQGYNEQFF. The chain uses TRBV7-9 and TRBJ2-1, with 8 bases that match TRBD1. V dropped 5 bases and J dropped 4; count of bases not matched to a gene: 7. The CDR3 has 15 residues. Germline-derived CDR1 and CDR2 are SEHNR and FQNEAQ (reference sequence).

V usage is TRBV18 and J usage is TRBJ1-2; 10 bases are shared with TRBD1. CDR1 and CDR2 (germline): KGHSH, LQKENI. Trimming took 4 bases from V and 8 from J; bases not matched to a gene: 10. This CDR3 region has 15 residues. CDR3 sequence (DNA): TGTGCCAGCTCACTGAGACAGGGGGCGGACATCGGCTACACCTTC. It codes for CASSLRQGADIGYTF.